This T cell receptor (beta chain) was identified in a study of T-cell reconstitution after alpha-beta-depleted transplantation in children. Concerning this clonotype itself: What it binds is not known.

Germline V gene data show CDR1 as SGHTA and CDR2 as FQGNSA. V was pared by 2 bases and J by 3 bases, with 12 bases between. The CDR3 contains 15 residues. Study observations and caveats: It was newly produced T cells that mostly accounted for T-cell counts and diversity one year after transplant. For some patients, TCRbeta diversity was high at day 60 because of recipient T cells and thymic progenitors that survived. Reportedly, alpha-beta T cells present about two months post-transplant originated from several hundred expanded clones of graft origin.

TCRbeta library construction was performed incorporating unique molecular identifiers. TCRdb processed the PCR reads anew with MiXCR; each CDR3 protein has one entry. The sample lists about 580,000 distinct CDR3 sequences; 23% were seen once. This sequence originates from a boy in the first two years of life who had a stem cell transplant for acute myeloid leukemia, so the T cells may come from the graft donor. The chain uses TRBV7-2 and TRBJ2-3; D uncertain. The sample here was PBMCs, mostly from graft donor cells, taken 360 days after TCRalphabeta/CD19-depleted stem cell transplant. The CDR3 DNA reads TGTGCCAGCAGCTTAATCCCCTTCGGGACAGATACGCAGTATTTT. Amino acids: CASSLIPFGTDTQYF.